These 25 T cell receptor beta chains share one sample of origin, sequenced in a study of shared clonotypes between healthy human individuals. The protocol was immunoSEQ multiplex PCR, while the TCRdb copy is restricted to in-frame clones and leaves out a portion. The sample holds approximately 2,000,000 clones, just under 95% seen once. The specimen sequenced was naive CD4+ T cells from PBMCs. Subset described: CD45RA+ positively selected. These receptors came from a man aged 18 to 30 in good health. Some clones in this sample may be carry-over from other donors' samples.

The chain joins TRBV9 to TRBJ2-2; TRBD2 matches 9 bases. The junction had 6 bases not matched to a gene; V was cut back by 4 bases and J by 5 bases. CDR3 length: 15 amino acids. Per germline, CDR1 SGDLS and CDR2 YYNGEE. The CDR3 reads CASSSGLAGTGELFF. In DNA form, the CDR3 reads TGTGCCAGCAGCTCGGGACTAGCAGGGACCGGGGAGCTGTTTTTT. Together with reference TRBV9 and TRBJ2-2, the CDR3 gives the full variable domain: DSGVTQTPKHLITATGQRVTLRCSPRSGDLSVYWYQQSLDQGLQFLIQYYNGEERAKGNILERFSAQQFPDLHSELNLSSLELGDSALYFCASSSGLAGTGELFFGEGSRLTVL.

The chain couples TRBV19 to TRBJ2-5; possibly TRBD2 for D (7 bases). Trimming shortened V by 3 bases and J by 0 bases, and 11 bases separated the two germline ends. This CDR3 is 15 amino acids long. CDR1 and CDR2 from the germline V gene are LNHDA and SQIVND (reference sequence). CDR3 DNA sequence: TGTGCCAGTAGTATTGAGGGGGGGTACCAAGAGACCCAGTACTTC. It codes for CASSIEGGYQETQYF.

Of note for this clone: The same CDR3 can be traced to other DNA sequences in this sample. The chain carries TRBV28 and TRBJ2-1; no reliable D call. In germline, CDR1 is MDHEN, CDR2 SYDVKM. Trimming took 4 bases from V and 5 from J, leaving 3 bases between them. The CDR3 totals 11 residues. The CDR3 loop reads CASSSNNEQFF. The CDR3 DNA is TGTGCCAGCAGTTCCAACAATGAGCAGTTCTTC.

This chain joins TRBV7-2 and TRBJ2-2; TRBD2 might be the D (5 bases). V was cut by 1 base and J by 4 bases, with 10 bases left in between. The germline CDR1 and CDR2 sequences are SGHTA and FQGNSA. CDR3 length: 15 residues. CDR3 residues: CASSLVRAGTGELFF. The CDR3 coding sequence is TGTGCCAGCAGCTTAGTAAGGGCGGGCACCGGGGAGCTGTTTTTT.

The gene calls are TRBV21-1 and TRBJ2-3; the table gives TRBD2 as D, unverified against the DNA. TRBV21-1 is deemed a pseudogene. The CDR3 has 12 amino acids. The CDR3 nucleotides read TGTGCCAGCGGACTAGGGTTCGCTTCGCAGTATTTT. Its protein product is CASGLGFASQYF.

The J gene is TRBJ2-1, the V gene TRBV15, with D uncertain. Trimming stripped 3 bases from V and 9 bases from J, with 9 bases between. The germline CDR1 and CDR2 sequences are LNHNV and YYDKDF (reference sequence). The CDR3 is 12 residues long. CDR3 sequence: CATSRGNVEQFF. CDR3 coding DNA: TGTGCCACCAGCAGGGGAAACGTTGAGCAGTTCTTC.

The gene calls are TRBV9 and TRBJ2-1; possible D gene TRBD1, 6 bases. Trimming left V 4 bases short and J 9 bases short, with 14 bases between. The CDR3 has 13 amino acids. Germline V gives CDR1 SGDLS, CDR2 YYNGEE. DNA for the CDR3: TGTGCCAGCAGCCCCTTCGAAGGGGGTGAGCAGTTCTTC. Its protein product is CASSPFEGGEQFF.

The gene calls are TRBV28 and TRBJ2-5; 8 bases fit TRBD1. The ends lost 8 bases at V and 1 base at J; junction bases unmatched: 3. Germline V gene data show CDR1 as MDHEN and CDR2 as SYDVKM. The CDR3 length is 13 residues. CDR3 DNA sequence: TGTGCCAGCCTAACAGGGGGCCAAGAGACCCAGTACTTC. Amino acids: CASLTGGQETQYF.

The CDR3 bases are TGTGCCAGCAGTGGGAACCTAGCGGGAGATTACACCGGGGAGCTGTTTTTT. Translation gives CASSGNLAGDYTGELFF. The chain carries TRBV28 and TRBJ2-2, with 10 nucleotides matching TRBD2. V was pared by 5 bases and J by 3 bases, with 9 bases of the junction left unmatched. The CDR3 runs to 17 residues. The V gene's germline CDR1 is MDHEN and CDR2 SYDVKM.

CDR3 residues: CASSPPGGRMDTEAFF. The CDR3 nucleotides read TGTGCCAGCTCACCTCCGGGGGGGCGCATGGACACTGAAGCTTTCTTT. The chain recombines TRBV18 with TRBJ1-1, with D possibly being TRBD1 (6 bases). The CDR3 length is 16 residues. The germline CDR1 and CDR2 sequences are KGHSH and LQKENI. V was clipped by 3 bases and J by 3 bases, with 17 bases between them.

V and J are TRBV7-6 and TRBJ2-3; tentative D call: TRBD2 (6 bases). V was pared by 0 bases and J by 4 bases, with 14 bases between. The CDR3 contains 16 residues. The germline gives CDR1 SGHVS, CDR2 FNYEAQ. Here the CDR3 reads CASSLALTSGPDTQYF. Here the CDR3 DNA reads TGTGCCAGCAGCTTAGCTTTGACTAGTGGGCCAGATACGCAGTATTTT.

CDR3 in DNA: TGCGCCAGCAGCCCGGGGGGGACTAGCATCGATGAGCAGTTCTTC. The encoded protein is CASSPGGTSIDEQFF. V and J are TRBV5-1 and TRBJ2-1; 9 nucleotides match TRBD2. The CDR3 extends over 15 amino acids. Germline V lookup: CDR1 SGHRS, CDR2 YFSETQ. With 4 bases clipped from V and 8 bases from J, the junction kept 10 bases outside the gene matches.

The rearrangement links TRBV7-2 to TRBJ1-4; the D is unclear. Deletions cut 3 bases from V and 8 bases from J, with 10 bases between. The length of the CDR3 is 13 residues. Germline-derived CDR1 and CDR2 are SGHTA and FQGNSA. In DNA, the CDR3 is TGTGCCAGCAGCTTGAGAGTTTGGGAAAAACTGTTTTTT. The encoded protein is CASSLRVWEKLFF.

This clone showed up just once. The J gene is TRBJ2-5, the V gene TRBV30; D is perhaps TRBD1 (6 bases). The ends were cut back, 0 bases at V and 2 bases at J, with 25 bases in the middle. Germline V gives CDR1 GTSNPN, CDR2 SVGIG (reference sequence). The CDR3 contains 19 residues. Here the CDR3 DNA reads TGTGCCTGGAGTGTACTGGGAGACAGGCCAAGGGGTCAGCAAGAGACCCAGTACTTC. Translated: CAWSVLGDRPRGQQETQYF.

This rearrangement joins TRBV4-1 to TRBJ2-7, with D unclear. Germline CDR1 is MGHRA and CDR2 is YSYEKL. V shed 2 bases and J shed 0 bases, with 11 bases lying between them. The CDR3 has 15 amino acids. CDR3 bases: TGCGCCAGCAGCCAACAGCTTATCCCCTCCTACGAGCAGTACTTC. Translating it yields CASSQQLIPSYEQYF.

CDR3 nucleotides: TGCGCCAGCAGAGCGAGGGGCGCGGGGGAGACCCAGTACTTC. It codes for CASRARGAGETQYF. The genes are TRBV5-1 and TRBJ2-5; possible D gene TRBD2, 6 bases. CDR3 size: 14 residues. Germline CDR1 SGHRS, CDR2 YFSETQ. The germline V and J ends were trimmed by 5 bases and 5 bases, with 16 bases remaining between them.

This chain joins TRBV18 and TRBJ1-2; D gene uncertain. CDR3 length: 13 residues. V was shortened by 2 bases and J by 5 bases, with 9 bases between the two germline ends. Germline values: CDR1 KGHSH, CDR2 LQKENI. Here the CDR3 reads CASSPSWGYGYTF. The CDR3 bases are TGTGCCAGCTCACCAAGTTGGGGTTATGGCTACACCTTC.

The chain links TRBV27 to TRBJ2-2, with D unclear. V dropped 1 base and J dropped 0 bases, with 12 bases sitting between them. The V gene's germline CDR1 is MNHEY and CDR2 SMNVEV (reference sequence). The CDR3 extends over 17 amino acids. The chain's CDR3 is CASSLLQSLANTGELFF. In nucleotides, the CDR3 is TGTGCCAGCAGTTTATTGCAGAGTCTCGCGAACACCGGGGAGCTGTTTTTT.

The rearrangement links TRBV5-6 to TRBJ1-5; 9 nucleotides match TRBD1. Germline V gives CDR1 SGHDT, CDR2 YYEEEE. J was trimmed by 11 bases and V by 2 bases; bases with no gene match: 8. This CDR3 has 14 residues. The CDR3 protein is CASSFDRGVATQHF. The DNA for the CDR3 is TGTGCCAGCAGCTTCGACAGGGGGGTCGCGACCCAGCATTTT. Together with reference TRBV5-6 and TRBJ1-5, the CDR3 gives the full variable domain: DAGVTQSPTHLIKTRGQQVTLRCSPKSGHDTVSWYQQALGQGPQFIFQYYEEEERQRGNFPDRFSGHQFPNYSSELNVNALLLGDSALYLCASSFDRGVATQHFGDGTRLSIL.

As for this clone: Other nucleotide sequences from this sample produce the same CDR3. The J gene is TRBJ1-5, the V gene TRBV28, with D hard to call. The CDR3 has 12 residues. CDR1 is MDHEN and CDR2 is SYDVKM in the germline V gene. V was shortened by 8 bases and J by 1 base, with 6 bases between the two germline ends. CDR3 DNA sequence: TGTGCCAGCCGGCCGAGCAATCAGCCCCAGCATTTT. Translation gives CASRPSNQPQHF.

The chain recombines TRBV30 with TRBJ2-1; D remains unclear. The germline V gene encodes CDR1 GTSNPN and CDR2 SVGIG (reference sequence). The length of the CDR3 is 15 residues. V lost 6 bases and J 1 base, leaving 16 bases between the germline ends. The CDR3 protein is CACQSRGQSYNEQFF. The CDR3 bases are TGTGCCTGCCAGTCACGCGGTCAGTCCTACAATGAGCAGTTCTTC.

The rearrangement joins TRBV19 to TRBJ1-4; D not resolved. Germline assignment: CDR1 LNHDA and CDR2 SQIVND (reference sequence). The CDR3 is 16 amino acids. Trimming stripped 10 bases from V and 0 bases from J, with 18 bases between. CDR3 sequence reads: CAISPQHRATNEKLFF. The DNA of the CDR3 is TGTGCCATTTCACCCCAACACCGTGCAACTAATGAAAAACTGTTTTTT.

This sequence joins TRBV7-2 and TRBJ2-7, with D possibly being TRBD1 (5 bases). The CDR3 contains 14 residues. The V end lost 2 bases, the J end lost 7 bases, and 15 bases lay between the germline ends. Per the germline V gene, CDR1 is SGHTA and CDR2 is FQGNSA. CDR3 bases: TGTGCCAGCAGCTTAAGGCTCCCTAGGGGAGAGCAGTACTTC. Protein sequence: CASSLRLPRGEQYF.

The chain links TRBV6-1 to TRBJ2-1; 9 positions match TRBD2. V shed 6 bases, J shed 9 bases, and the junction held 6 bases outside the gene matches. Germline lookup yields CDR1 MNHNS and CDR2 SASEGT. This CDR3 has 13 residues. CDR3 residues: CASRVAGGVEQFF. In DNA form, the CDR3 reads TGTGCCAGCAGGGTGGCGGGAGGGGTTGAGCAGTTCTTC.

Notes on this clone: Distinct nucleotide sequences in the sample also encode this CDR3. The chain carries TRBV7-2 and TRBJ1-5, with D unclear. This CDR3 region has 15 residues. V was cut by 1 base and J by 2 bases, with 9 bases left in between. CDR1 is SGHTA, CDR2 FQGNSA, per germline. The CDR3 coding sequence is TGTGCCAGCAGCTTAGAGGGATGGGGCAATCAGCCCCAGCATTTT. It specifies CASSLEGWGNQPQHF.